The 20 T cell receptor beta chains below come from one sample, sequenced in a study of OX40 agonist ivuxolimab in advanced cancers. Library creation used the immunoSEQ multiplex PCR assay. In TCRdb, the immuneACCESS table is reduced to in-frame sequences with V and J assigned. These tables do not hold every clone; where another copy was compared, an unresolved V gene accounts for under half, and the others remain unexplained. This sample holds around 100,000 clones; around 90% were observed only once. 0.15% to 0.2% of the sample comes from the top ten. This material consisted of CD4+ or CD8+ T cells sorted from blood, taken in a trial of the OX40 agonist ivuxolimab. The source of these receptors is an adult with an advanced solid tumor such as melanoma, head and neck, liver or kidney cancer.

The chain uses TRBV6-1 and TRBJ2-7; weak D call: TRBD1 (7 bases). Looked up from germline, CDR1 is MNHNS and CDR2 is SASEGT. The germline V and J ends were trimmed by 4 bases and 2 bases, with 12 bases remaining between them. This CDR3 comprises 14 residues. CDR3 nucleotides: TGTGCCAGCAGTGCGACAGGGACTGCCTACGAGCAGTACTTC. Encoded protein: CASSATGTAYEQYF.

The chain has TRBV29-1 and TRBJ2-3; perhaps TRBD1 as D (6 bases). The V end lost 7 bases, the J end lost 5 bases, and 19 bases lay between the germline ends. The CDR3 is 14 residues long. Looked up from germline, CDR1 is SQVTM and CDR2 is ANQGSEA. CDR3 protein: CSARDTGLGDTQYF. The CDR3 nucleotides read TGCAGCGCCCGGGACACAGGTCTTGGAGATACGCAGTATTTT.

The chain has TRBV19 and TRBJ1-4; perhaps TRBD1 as D (6 bases). Per the germline V gene, CDR1 is LNHDA and CDR2 is SQIVND (reference sequence). The CDR3 consists of 15 residues. Trimming removed 6 bases from V and 4 bases from J, with 15 bases in between. The CDR3 coding sequence is TGTGCCAGTAGCAGTGGACAGACTCTTAATGAAAAACTGTTTTTT. As protein: CASSSGQTLNEKLFF.

The chain carries TRBV10-3 and TRBJ1-4, with D unclear. Per the germline V gene, CDR1 is ENHRY and CDR2 is SYGVKD. This CDR3 has 12 residues. V was shortened by 6 bases and J by 6 bases, with 8 bases between the two germline ends. The CDR3 protein is CAIRSGDEKLFF. In DNA form, the CDR3 reads TGTGCCATCAGATCCGGGGATGAAAAACTGTTTTTT.

The gene calls are TRBV11-2 and TRBJ2-1; 7 nucleotides match TRBD1. There are 15 residues in the CDR3. The germline V gene has CDR1 SGHAT and CDR2 FQNNGV. V gave up 0 bases and J gave up 5 bases; unmatched junction bases: 4. This CDR3 reads CASSLEDRVNNEQFF. The CDR3 nucleotides are TGTGCCAGCAGCTTAGAAGACAGGGTGAACAATGAGCAGTTCTTC.

The DNA for the CDR3 is TGTGCCAGCAGTTACCTGGGCGCTGAAGCTTTCTTT. It codes for CASSYLGAEAFF. V and J are TRBV6-6 and TRBJ1-1; D unresolved. From germline, CDR1 is MNHNY and CDR2 SVGAGI (reference sequence). V gave up 2 bases and J gave up 6 bases, with 7 bases separating them. This CDR3 is 12 amino acids long.

The gene calls are TRBV5-4 and TRBJ2-6; D is undetermined. V was shortened by 4 bases and J by 1 base, with 6 bases between the two germline ends. The CDR3 is made up of 14 amino acids. The V gene's germline CDR1 is SGHNT and CDR2 YYREEE (reference sequence). The CDR3 reads CASSQESGANVLTF. In DNA, the CDR3 is TGTGCCAGCAGCCAGGAGTCTGGGGCCAACGTCCTGACTTTC.

The chain couples TRBV19 to TRBJ2-1, with D possibly being TRBD2 (7 bases). The CDR3 sequence is 17 residues long. Between the trimmed V and J ends, which lost 2 bases and 1 base, there was a span of 15 bases. Germline CDR1 reads LNHDA; CDR2 reads SQIVND (reference sequence). The CDR3 region is CASSIYSGGASYNEQFF. DNA of the CDR3: TGTGCCAGTAGTATATATTCGGGGGGCGCATCCTACAATGAGCAGTTCTTC.

This clone was seen once. The genes are TRBV6-1 and TRBJ2-5; maybe TRBD2 (6 bases). This CDR3 region has 13 residues. V was trimmed by 10 bases and J by 5 bases, leaving 17 bases between them. Germline V gene lookup returns CDR1 MNHNS and CDR2 SASEGT. The CDR3, as DNA: TGTGCCACTCGGAGGGAGCGCTGGGAGACCCAGTACTTC. This translates into CATRRERWETQYF.

A single count supports this clone. CDR3 loop: CASSFAGGVDGYTF. CDR3 coding DNA: TGTGCCAGCAGCTTCGCAGGGGGGGTCGATGGCTACACCTTC. The chain combines TRBV7-2 with TRBJ1-2; TRBD1 aligns across 7 bases. V gave up 3 bases and J gave up 6 bases; unmatched junction bases: 7. Germline CDR1 and CDR2: SGHTA and FQGNSA. The CDR3 totals 14 residues.

The chain couples TRBV5-1 to TRBJ2-1, with TRBD2 identical over 8 bases. With 4 bases clipped from V and 7 bases from J, the junction kept 7 bases outside the gene matches. This CDR3 has 14 residues. Germline CDR1 reads SGHRS; CDR2 reads YFSETQ. Here the CDR3 DNA reads TGCGCCAGCAGCCCCGGGGGGGGGATAAATGAGCAGTTCTTC. Its translation: CASSPGGGINEQFF.

The chain employs TRBV2 and TRBJ2-5, with 8 positions matching TRBD1. The CDR3 is 15 residues long. Per germline, CDR1 SNHLY and CDR2 FYNNEI. Trimming removed 2 bases from V and 4 bases from J; junction bases left unmatched: 6. This CDR3 reads CASSEKEGQGETQYF. CDR3 nucleotides: TGTGCCAGCAGTGAAAAGGAAGGACAGGGAGAGACCCAGTACTTC.

The gene calls are TRBV7-9 and TRBJ2-7; 8 bases are a match to TRBD1. The CDR3 has 14 amino acids. Germline V gene data show CDR1 as SEHNR and CDR2 as FQNEAQ (reference sequence). V lost 6 bases and J lost 1; bases outside the gene matches: 5. The CDR3: CASRPGGASYEQYF. CDR3 nucleotide sequence: TGTGCCAGCAGGCCAGGGGGCGCATCCTACGAGCAGTACTTC.

This chain links TRBV19 with TRBJ2-4, with TRBD2 identical over 16 bases. The CDR3 is made up of 17 amino acids. The germline gives CDR1 LNHDA, CDR2 SQIVND (reference sequence). J lost 6 bases, V lost 5 bases, and 7 bases had no gene match. CDR3 bases: TGTGCCAGTAGTCCTGGGACTAGCGGGAGGGCAGTAAACATTCAGTACTTC. Protein: CASSPGTSGRAVNIQYF.

The chain uses TRBV4-1 and TRBJ1-1; unclear D gene. Germline V CDR1 and CDR2: MGHRA, YSYEKL. This CDR3 is built from 14 residues. The V end lost 6 bases, the J end lost 1 base, and 12 bases lay between the germline ends. CDR3 loop: CASSRVSGNTEAFF. The CDR3 DNA follows: TGCGCCAGCAGTCGGGTGTCGGGGAACACTGAAGCTTTCTTT.

This clone was counted only a few times. The chain links TRBV18 to TRBJ1-1, with D unresolved. Trimming left V 1 base short and J 1 base short, with 4 bases between. Germline V lookup: CDR1 KGHSH, CDR2 LQKENI. This CDR3 comprises 13 residues. The CDR3 coding sequence is TGTGCCAGCTCACCACAAACGAACACTGAAGCTTTCTTT. Its translation: CASSPQTNTEAFF.

The chain recombines TRBV19 with TRBJ2-1; D is undetermined. Trimming took 7 bases from V and 2 from J, leaving 9 bases between them. This CDR3 comprises 13 residues. Germline values: CDR1 LNHDA, CDR2 SQIVND (reference sequence). CDR3 in DNA: TGTGCCAGTAAGGCCAGGCCCTACAATGAGCAGTTCTTC. It translates to CASKARPYNEQFF.

V gene TRBV20-1 combines with J gene TRBJ2-7; D may be TRBD1 (6 bases). The CDR3 contains 11 residues. Germline V CDR1 and CDR2: DFQATT, SNEGSKA (reference sequence). V was clipped by 5 bases and J by 3 bases, with 8 bases between them. The CDR3 region has the DNA TGCAGTGCTGGGGGCGTCTACGAGCAGTACTTC. Amino acids: CSAGGVYEQYF.

This chain links TRBV28 with TRBJ1-2, with D possibly being TRBD1 (6 bases). V lost 8 bases to trimming and J lost 8 bases, with 18 bases between them. The germline gives CDR1 MDHEN, CDR2 SYDVKM. The CDR3 covers 13 residues. The CDR3 bases are TGTGCCAGCGGGTCCCTACAGGGTAGCGGCTACACCTTC. Encoded protein: CASGSLQGSGYTF.

The chain has TRBV7-9 and TRBJ2-4; TRBD2 matches 7 bases. V was pared by 1 base and J by 8 bases, with 11 bases of the junction left unmatched. Germline CDR1 and CDR2: SEHNR and FQNEAQ (reference sequence). This CDR3 is built from 16 residues. CDR3 protein: CASSLVFGAGDDIQYF. The CDR3 bases are TGTGCCAGCAGCTTAGTTTTTGGGGCGGGAGATGACATTCAGTACTTC.